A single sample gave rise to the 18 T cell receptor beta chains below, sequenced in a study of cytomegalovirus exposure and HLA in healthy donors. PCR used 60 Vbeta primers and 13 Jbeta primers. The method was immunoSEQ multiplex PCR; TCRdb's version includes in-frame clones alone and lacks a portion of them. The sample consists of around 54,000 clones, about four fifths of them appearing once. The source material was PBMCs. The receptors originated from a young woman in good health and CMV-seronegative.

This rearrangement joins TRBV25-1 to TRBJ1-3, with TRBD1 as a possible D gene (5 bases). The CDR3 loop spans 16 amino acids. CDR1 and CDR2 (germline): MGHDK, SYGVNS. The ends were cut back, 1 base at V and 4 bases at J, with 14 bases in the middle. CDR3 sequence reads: CASSEWLQGFGNTIYF. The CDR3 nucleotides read TGTGCCAGCAGTGAATGGTTGCAGGGATTCGGAAACACCATATATTTT.

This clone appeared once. The CDR3 protein is CASSSSIRGQAKNIQYF. CDR3 nucleotides: TGCGCCAGCAGCTCTTCCATTCGAGGACAGGCTAAAAACATTCAGTACTTC. The rearrangement links TRBV5-1 to TRBJ2-4; 7 nucleotides align to TRBD1. This CDR3 has 17 amino acids. Unmatched junction bases numbered 13, after V lost 3 bases and J lost 4 bases. Germline V gene data show CDR1 as SGHRS and CDR2 as YFSETQ.

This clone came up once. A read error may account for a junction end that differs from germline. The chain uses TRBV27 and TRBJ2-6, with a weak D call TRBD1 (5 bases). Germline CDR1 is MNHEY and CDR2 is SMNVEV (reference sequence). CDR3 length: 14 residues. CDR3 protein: CASRLFSGANGLTF. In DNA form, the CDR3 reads TGTGCCAGCCGACTTTTCTCTGGGGCCAACGGCCTGACTTTC.

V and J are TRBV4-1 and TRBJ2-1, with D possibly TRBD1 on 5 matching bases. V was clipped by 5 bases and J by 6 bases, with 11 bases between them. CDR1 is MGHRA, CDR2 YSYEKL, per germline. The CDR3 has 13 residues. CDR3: CASSFRQSNEQFF. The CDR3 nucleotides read TGCGCCAGCAGCTTCCGACAGTCCAATGAGCAGTTCTTC.

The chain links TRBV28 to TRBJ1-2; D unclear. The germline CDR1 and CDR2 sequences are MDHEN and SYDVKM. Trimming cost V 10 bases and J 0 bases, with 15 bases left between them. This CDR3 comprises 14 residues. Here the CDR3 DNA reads TGTGCCATCACCTTCTGGGCAGCTAACTATGGCTACACCTTC. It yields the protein CAITFWAANYGYTF.

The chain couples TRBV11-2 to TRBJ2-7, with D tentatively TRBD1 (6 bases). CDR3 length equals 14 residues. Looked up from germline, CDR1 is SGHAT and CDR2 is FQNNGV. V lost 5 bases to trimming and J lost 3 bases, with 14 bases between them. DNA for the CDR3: TGTGCCAGCAGCCAGAAAAGGGGGATCTACGAGCAGTACTTC. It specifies CASSQKRGIYEQYF.

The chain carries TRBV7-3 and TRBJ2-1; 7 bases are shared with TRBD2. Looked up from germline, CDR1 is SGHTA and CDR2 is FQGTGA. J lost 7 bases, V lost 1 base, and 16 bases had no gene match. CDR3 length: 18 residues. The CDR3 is CASSLRDGASGPKNEQFF. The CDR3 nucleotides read TGTGCCAGCAGCTTAAGGGATGGAGCTAGCGGACCGAAAAATGAGCAGTTCTTC.

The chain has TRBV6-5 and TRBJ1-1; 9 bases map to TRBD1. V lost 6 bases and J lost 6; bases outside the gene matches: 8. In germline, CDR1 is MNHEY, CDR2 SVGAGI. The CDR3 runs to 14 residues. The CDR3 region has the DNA TGTGCCAGCAGATCCGGGACAGGGTCGGCTGAAGCTTTCTTT. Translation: CASRSGTGSAEAFF.

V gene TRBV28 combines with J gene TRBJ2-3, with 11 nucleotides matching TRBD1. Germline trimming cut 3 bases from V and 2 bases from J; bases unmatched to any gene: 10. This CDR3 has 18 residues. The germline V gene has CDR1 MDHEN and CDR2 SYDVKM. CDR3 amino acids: CASSLNRGQGGVTDTQYF. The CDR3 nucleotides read TGTGCCAGCAGTTTGAACCGGGGACAGGGGGGCGTCACAGATACGCAGTATTTT.

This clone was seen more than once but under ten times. DNA of the CDR3: TGTGCCAGCGGTACCGGGACATCCCACGAAAAACTGTTTTTT. It codes for CASGTGTSHEKLFF. This rearrangement joins TRBV6-5 to TRBJ1-4; D possibly corresponds to TRBD1 (6 bases). Per germline, CDR1 MNHEY and CDR2 SVGAGI. The CDR3 is 14 residues long. Trimming took off 8 bases at V and 8 bases at J, with 18 bases between the two ends.

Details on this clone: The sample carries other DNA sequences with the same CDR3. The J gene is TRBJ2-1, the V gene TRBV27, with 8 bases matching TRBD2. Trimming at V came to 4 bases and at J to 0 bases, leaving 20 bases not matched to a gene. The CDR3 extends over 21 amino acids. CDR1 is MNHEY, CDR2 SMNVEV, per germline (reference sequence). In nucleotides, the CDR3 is TGTGCCAGCAGTTCAAAGGCTCACTTTCTCCCACTAGCGGCCTCCTACAATGAGCAGTTCTTC. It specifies CASSSKAHFLPLAASYNEQFF.

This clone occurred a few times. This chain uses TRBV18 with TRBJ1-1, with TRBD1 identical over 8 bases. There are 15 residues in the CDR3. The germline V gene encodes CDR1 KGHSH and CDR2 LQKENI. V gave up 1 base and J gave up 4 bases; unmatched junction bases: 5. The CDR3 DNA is TGTGCCAGCTCACCACAAAGGACAGGGTTCACTGAAGCTTTCTTT. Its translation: CASSPQRTGFTEAFF. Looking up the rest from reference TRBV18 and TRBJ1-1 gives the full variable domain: NAGVMQNPRHLVRRRGQEARLRCSPMKGHSHVYWYRQLPEEGLKFMVYLQKENIIDESGMPKERFSAEFPKEGPSILRIQQVVRGDSAAYFCASSPQRTGFTEAFFGQGTRLTVV.

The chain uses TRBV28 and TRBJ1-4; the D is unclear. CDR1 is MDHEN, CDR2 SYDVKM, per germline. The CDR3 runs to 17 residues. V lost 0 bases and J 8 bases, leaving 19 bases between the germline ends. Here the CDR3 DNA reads TGTGCCAGCAGTTTATGGGGTCTTGGAGGGAGTGGGGAAAAACTGTTTTTT. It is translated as CASSLWGLGGSGEKLFF.

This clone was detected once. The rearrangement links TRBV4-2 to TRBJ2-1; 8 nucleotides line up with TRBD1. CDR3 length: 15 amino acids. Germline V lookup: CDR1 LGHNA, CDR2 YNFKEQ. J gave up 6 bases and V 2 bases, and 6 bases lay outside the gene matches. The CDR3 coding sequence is TGTGCCAGCAGCCAACTCGACAGGGGAAGCAATGAGCAGTTCTTC. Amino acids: CASSQLDRGSNEQFF.

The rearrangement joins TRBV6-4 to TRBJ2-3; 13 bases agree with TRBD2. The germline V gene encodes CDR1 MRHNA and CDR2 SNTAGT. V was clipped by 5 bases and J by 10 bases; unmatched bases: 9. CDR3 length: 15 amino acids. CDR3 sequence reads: CASSPGTSGTDAQYF. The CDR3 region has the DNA TGTGCCAGCAGTCCCGGGACTAGCGGGACGGATGCGCAGTATTTT.

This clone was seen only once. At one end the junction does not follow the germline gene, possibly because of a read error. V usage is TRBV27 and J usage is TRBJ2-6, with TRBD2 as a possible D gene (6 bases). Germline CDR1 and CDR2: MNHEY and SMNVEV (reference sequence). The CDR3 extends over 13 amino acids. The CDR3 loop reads CARRGSGANGLTF. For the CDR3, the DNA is TGTGCCAGGCGGGGCTCTGGGGCCAACGGCCTGACTTTC.

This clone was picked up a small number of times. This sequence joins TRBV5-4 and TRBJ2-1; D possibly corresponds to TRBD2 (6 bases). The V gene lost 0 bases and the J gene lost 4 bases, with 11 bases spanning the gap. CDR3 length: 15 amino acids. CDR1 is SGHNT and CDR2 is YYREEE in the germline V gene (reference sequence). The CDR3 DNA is TGTGCCAGCAGCTTGGGTAATAGCGGTTACAATGAGCAGTTCTTC. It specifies CASSLGNSGYNEQFF.

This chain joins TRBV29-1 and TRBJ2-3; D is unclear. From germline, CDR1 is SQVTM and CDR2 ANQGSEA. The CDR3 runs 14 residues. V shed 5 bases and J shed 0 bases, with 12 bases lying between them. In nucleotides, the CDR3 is TGCAGCGTTCCCTTGCGGTCTAGCACAGATACGCAGTATTTT. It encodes CSVPLRSSTDTQYF.